This entry lists 22 T cell receptor beta chains sequenced from one sample in a study of blood T cell repertoires in COVID-19. The data were produced by immunoSEQ multiplex PCR, yet TCRdb's version contains in-frame clones alone and is incomplete. The data show about 330,000 clones, with around 88% seen just once and around 1.6% held by the top ten. The sample was peripheral blood. These receptors all stem from a woman in her fifties or sixties with acute or convalescent COVID-19.

The rearrangement joins TRBV19 to TRBJ1-2, with a weak D call TRBD1 (6 bases). V lost 3 bases and J lost 8, with 19 bases in between. CDR3 size: 15 residues. Germline-derived CDR1 and CDR2 are LNHDA and SQIVND (reference sequence). The CDR3 region is CASSIVGGMISGYTF. The CDR3 DNA reads as TGTGCCAGTAGTATCGTAGGGGGTATGATCTCCGGCTACACCTTC.

The CDR3 DNA follows: TGTGCCAGCAGCCGAGGACTAGCGGGTTTTTCCTACGAGCAGTACTTC. As protein: CASSRGLAGFSYEQYF. J is TRBJ2-7 and V is TRBV3-1 (or the pseudogene TRBV3-2); 11 bases match TRBD2. V was pared by 4 bases and J by 1 base, with 6 bases of the junction left unmatched. Germline-derived CDR1 and CDR2 are LGHDT and YNNKEL (reference sequence). The CDR3 is 16 amino acids.

This clone was counted only a few times. Distinct nucleotide sequences in the sample also encode this CDR3. The rearrangement uses TRBV30 and TRBJ1-2, with 7 bases lining up with TRBD1. Germline V lookup: CDR1 GTSNPN, CDR2 SVGIG (reference sequence). This CDR3 spans 12 amino acids. V shed 5 bases and J 8 bases; nucleotides not matched to a gene: 8. CDR3 residues: CAWRGQGGGYTF. The CDR3 nucleotides read TGTGCCTGGCGGGGGCAGGGGGGCGGCTACACCTTC. Full variable domain (remainder filled in from reference TRBV30 and TRBJ1-2): SQTIHQWPATLVQPVGSPLSLECTVEGTSNPNLYWYRQAAGRGLQLLFYSVGIGQISSEVPQNLSASRPQDRQFILSSKKLLLSDSGFYLCAWRGQGGGYTFGSGTRLTVV.

The chain couples TRBV11-3 to TRBJ2-2, with TRBD2 as a possible D gene (5 bases). CDR3 length: 16 residues. Trimming removed 5 bases from V and 0 bases from J, with 13 bases in between. Germline-derived CDR1 and CDR2 are SGHNT and YENEEA. The CDR3 sequence is CASSPVEGANTGELFF. CDR3 nucleotides: TGTGCCAGCAGCCCCGTAGAGGGTGCGAACACCGGGGAGCTGTTTTTT.

DNA of the CDR3: TGTGCCAGCAGTGCCGGGAGCGAGGTGTCACCCCTCCACTTT. This encodes CASSAGSEVSPLHF. The chain is built from TRBV27 and TRBJ1-6; D not resolved. Germline V lookup: CDR1 MNHEY, CDR2 SMNVEV (reference sequence). Between the trimmed V and J ends, which lost 5 bases and 10 bases, there was a span of 15 bases. This CDR3 has 14 amino acids.

Worth noting for this clone: This sample also contains other DNA sequences that code for the same CDR3. V and J are TRBV28 and TRBJ1-5, with no clear D. There are 14 residues in the CDR3. Germline values: CDR1 MDHEN, CDR2 SYDVKM. V was cut by 3 bases and J by 0 bases, with 6 bases left in between. The CDR3 sequence is CASSLRGSNQPQHF. CDR3 coding DNA: TGTGCCAGCAGTTTGCGGGGTAGCAATCAGCCCCAGCATTTT.

This clone was recorded a few times. The J gene is TRBJ1-2, the V gene TRBV29-1; TRBD1 is a possible D gene (5 bases). Germline V gives CDR1 SQVTM, CDR2 ANQGSEA. CDR3 size: 15 residues. Trimming left V 1 base short and J 4 bases short, with 16 bases between. The CDR3 sequence is CSVEGRQSPLYGYTF. CDR3 sequence (DNA): TGCAGCGTTGAAGGCCGACAGTCCCCTCTCTATGGCTACACCTTC.

The chain carries TRBV5-1 and TRBJ2-7; TRBD2 aligns across 16 bases. V lost 0 bases to trimming and J lost 3 bases; unmatched junction nucleotides: 18. The germline V gene encodes CDR1 SGHRS and CDR2 YFSETQ. CDR3 length equals 22 residues. The CDR3 DNA follows: TGCGCCAGCAGCTTGGCCCCAGAACCGGGACTAGCGGGAGGGCCGAATTTCTACGAGCAGTACTTC. Amino acids: CASSLAPEPGLAGGPNFYEQYF.

This clone showed up just a few times. The chain recombines TRBV24-1 with TRBJ2-5, with TRBD1 matching over 8 bases. CDR1 and CDR2 from the germline V gene are KGHDR and SFDVKD. V lost 2 bases to trimming and J lost 0 bases; unmatched junction nucleotides: 1. There are 15 residues in the CDR3. The CDR3 nucleotides read TGTGCCACCAGTGATTGGGGACAGGACCAAGAGACCCAGTACTTC. It yields the protein CATSDWGQDQETQYF.

The V gene is TRBV18, the J gene TRBJ2-1; 8 nucleotides align to TRBD2. J gave up 3 bases and V 3 bases, and 10 bases lay outside the gene matches. The CDR3 totals 17 residues. Germline loops: CDR1 KGHSH, CDR2 LQKENI. This chain's CDR3 is CASSPQPGLEIYNEQFF. The DNA of the CDR3 is TGTGCCAGCTCACCCCAGCCGGGACTAGAAATCTACAATGAGCAGTTCTTC.

The chain links TRBV12-3 or TRBV12-4 to TRBJ2-5; D uncertain. This CDR3 is built from 12 residues. V lost 2 bases to trimming and J lost 4 bases, with 5 bases between them. CDR3 residues: CASSLYGETQYF. Here the CDR3 DNA reads TGTGCCAGCAGTTTATACGGAGAGACCCAGTACTTC.

This clone was observed a single time. J is TRBJ2-2 and V is TRBV25-1, with 8 positions matching TRBD2. V gave up 3 bases and J gave up 1 base; unmatched junction bases: 1. Germline CDR1 MGHDK, CDR2 SYGVNS. This CDR3 region has 15 residues. For the CDR3, the DNA is TGTGCCAGCAGTGATGCGGGAGGGAACACCGGGGAGCTGTTTTTT. This sequence encodes CASSDAGGNTGELFF.

The chain couples TRBV5-4 to TRBJ2-3; D is undetermined. CDR3 length: 14 residues. V lost 0 bases, J lost 0 bases, and 5 bases lay in between. Per the germline V gene, CDR1 is SGHNT and CDR2 is YYREEE (reference sequence). The CDR3 here is CASSLELSTDTQYF. The CDR3 nucleotides are TGTGCCAGCAGCTTGGAACTGAGCACAGATACGCAGTATTTT. The full variable domain, with the rest looked up from reference TRBV5-4 and TRBJ2-3, is ETGVTQSPTHLIKTRGQQVTLRCSSQSGHNTVSWYQQALGQGPQFIFQYYREEENGRGNFPPRFSGLQFPNYSSELNVNALELDDSALYLCASSLELSTDTQYFGPGTRLTVL.

This clone was seen only once. This chain joins TRBV19 and TRBJ2-7; 10 bases line up with TRBD2. CDR1 is LNHDA and CDR2 is SQIVND in the germline V gene (reference sequence). The ends lost 4 bases at V and 6 bases at J; junction bases unmatched: 6. The CDR3 totals 14 residues. CDR3 region: CASSKAGGPGEQYF. CDR3 bases: TGTGCCAGTAGTAAAGCGGGAGGGCCGGGCGAGCAGTACTTC.

The chain couples TRBV7-2 to TRBJ2-5; 14 bases are shared with TRBD2. After removal of 4 bases from V and 4 bases from J, the junction contained 5 bases not matched to a gene. The V gene's germline CDR1 is SGHTA and CDR2 FQGNSA. The CDR3 covers 16 residues. The CDR3 loop is CASSSRLAGGPETQYF. The CDR3 DNA is TGTGCCAGCAGCTCGAGACTAGCGGGAGGGCCAGAGACCCAGTACTTC.

This chain links TRBV2 with TRBJ1-2; 8 positions agree with TRBD1. The CDR3 length is 17 residues. Germline assignment: CDR1 SNHLY and CDR2 FYNNEI. V trimming: 4 bases; J trimming: 1 base; junction bases outside the gene matches: 11. CDR3 loop: CASSGEGGQGFNYGYTF. The CDR3 coding sequence is TGTGCCAGCAGTGGGGAGGGAGGACAGGGATTTAACTATGGCTACACCTTC.

The chain has TRBV6-5 and TRBJ1-3; D ambiguous. CDR3 length: 15 amino acids. The V end was cut by 0 bases, the J end by 4 bases, with 10 bases between. The V gene's germline CDR1 is MNHEY and CDR2 SVGAGI. The CDR3 spells CASSYSINGGNTIYF. CDR3 bases: TGTGCCAGCAGTTACTCCATTAACGGGGGAAACACCATATATTTT.

The chain employs TRBV3-1 (or the pseudogene TRBV3-2) and TRBJ2-1; D is perhaps TRBD2 (6 bases). V was pared by 2 bases and J by 0 bases, with 11 bases between. The CDR3 is made up of 16 amino acids. Germline CDR1 and CDR2: LGHDT and YNNKEL (reference sequence). The CDR3 protein is CASSQRDSSSYNEQFF. The CDR3 DNA sequence: TGTGCCAGCAGCCAACGGGACTCGAGCTCCTACAATGAGCAGTTCTTC.

This chain joins TRBV5-1 and TRBJ2-7; D gene ambiguous. The V gene's germline CDR1 is SGHRS and CDR2 YFSETQ. The V end was cut by 5 bases, the J end by 4 bases, with 13 bases between. There are 13 residues in the CDR3. CDR3 DNA sequence: TGCGCCAGCAGTTACAACAGCCTGTACGAGCAGTACTTC. Translating gives CASSYNSLYEQYF.

V is TRBV6-5 and J is TRBJ1-5, with 7 bases matching TRBD1. The V gene's germline CDR1 is MNHEY and CDR2 SVGAGI. The CDR3 runs to 14 residues. The V segment lost 10 bases and the J segment 6 bases; nucleotides outside the gene matches: 12. The CDR3 protein is CANPDRVRGQPQHF. The CDR3 DNA reads TGTGCCAACCCAGACAGGGTTCGAGGTCAGCCCCAGCATTTT.

V and J are TRBV4-1 and TRBJ2-1; maybe TRBD2 (6 bases). Trimming shortened V by 0 bases and J by 3 bases, and 9 bases separated the two germline ends. This CDR3 comprises 15 residues. CDR1 is MGHRA, CDR2 YSYEKL, per germline. CDR3 region: CASSQDGSGYNEQFF. DNA for the CDR3: TGCGCCAGCAGCCAAGACGGTAGCGGCTACAATGAGCAGTTCTTC.

J is TRBJ1-1 and V is TRBV5-1; unclear D gene. The CDR3 contains 13 residues. V was shortened by 1 base and J by 3 bases, with 7 bases between the two germline ends. Germline V gives CDR1 SGHRS, CDR2 YFSETQ. Here the CDR3 reads CASSLKLDTEAFF. The CDR3 DNA follows: TGCGCCAGCAGCTTGAAACTGGACACTGAAGCTTTCTTT.